The 15 T cell receptor beta chains below all came from one sample that was sequenced in a study of long-term antiretroviral therapy in people with HIV. The libraries were made with immunoSEQ v3.0 at survey level. Assay: immunoSEQ multiplex PCR; the TCRdb copy retains only in-frame clones and omits some. The sample shows roughly 16,000 clones, 75% to 95% of them seen only once. The material was unsorted PBMCs, obtained 0.3 years after starting antiretroviral therapy. These receptor sequences come from a man between 60 and 70 years old with HIV.

V gene TRBV6-1 combines with J gene TRBJ2-5; perhaps TRBD2 as D (6 bases). Germline CDR1 reads MNHNS; CDR2 reads SASEGT. The CDR3 spans 14 residues. Trimming removed 1 base from V and 5 bases from J, with 11 bases in between. CDR3 residues: CASSEVDREETQYF. The CDR3 DNA sequence: TGTGCCAGCAGTGAAGTCGACCGGGAGGAGACCCAGTACTTC.

The V call is TRBV11-3, the J call TRBJ1-2, with 11 positions matching TRBD1. The CDR3 runs to 17 residues. Germline values: CDR1 SGHNT, CDR2 YENEEA. V gave up 5 bases and J gave up 1 base; unmatched junction bases: 9. As DNA, the CDR3 is TGTGCCAGCAGCCGAGGACAGGGGGCGGCTGTTAACTATGGCTACACCTTC. This encodes CASSRGQGAAVNYGYTF.

V gene TRBV30 combines with J gene TRBJ2-6; D is ambiguous. The CDR3 length is 16 residues. The ends were cut back, 0 bases at V and 0 bases at J, with 9 bases in the middle. Per germline, CDR1 GTSNPN and CDR2 SVGIG (reference sequence). CDR3 sequence: CAWSVRQLSGANVLTF. DNA of the CDR3: TGTGCCTGGAGTGTACGGCAGCTCTCTGGGGCCAACGTCCTGACTTTC.

The rearrangement uses TRBV9 and TRBJ2-5, with a tentative D call TRBD1 (5 bases). Germline CDR1 SGDLS, CDR2 YYNGEE. The CDR3 contains 15 residues. V was cut by 4 bases and J by 7 bases, with 20 bases left in between. The CDR3 is CASSPDGQPTGTQYF. CDR3 coding DNA: TGTGCCAGCAGCCCCGACGGACAACCAACGGGGACCCAGTACTTC.

V is TRBV9 and J is TRBJ2-2; 13 bases map to TRBD2. Losses at the gene ends were 4 bases for V and 7 bases for J; bases not matched to a gene: 4. CDR3 length: 15 amino acids. Germline CDR1 and CDR2: SGDLS and YYNGEE. The CDR3 DNA reads TGTGCCAGCAGCTTGTGGACTAGCGGGAGCGGGGAGCTGTTTTTT. As protein: CASSLWTSGSGELFF.

The chain couples TRBV6-5 to TRBJ1-5; no reliable D call. There are 14 residues in the CDR3. Germline CDR1 and CDR2: MNHEY and SVGAGI. V was shortened by 7 bases and J by 0 bases, with 10 bases between the two germline ends. DNA of the CDR3: TGTGCCAGCAAAGATCTCAATAGCAATCAGCCCCAGCATTTT. Its protein product is CASKDLNSNQPQHF.

The J gene is TRBJ1-2, the V gene TRBV15, with 7 bases matching TRBD1. CDR1 is LNHNV and CDR2 is YYDKDF in the germline V gene (reference sequence). The V and J ends lost 5 bases and 0 bases, in that order; junction bases with no gene match: 6. This CDR3 contains 15 residues. The CDR3 here is CATSEDREPNYGYTF. CDR3 nucleotides: TGTGCCACCAGCGAAGACAGGGAACCTAACTATGGCTACACCTTC.

This chain uses TRBV4-3 with TRBJ2-2, with a possible D match to TRBD2 (7 bases). CDR3 length: 19 residues. The germline CDR1 and CDR2 sequences are LGHNA and YSLEER. Trimming took off 0 bases at V and 6 bases at J, with 23 bases between the two ends. The CDR3 bases are TGCGCCAGCAGCCAAGATGAGGGGGTGGCGGGGAGGGTCCCCGGGGAGCTGTTTTTT. This encodes CASSQDEGVAGRVPGELFF.

The chain couples TRBV11-1 to TRBJ2-1; D may correspond to TRBD1 or TRBD2 (6 bases each). Germline V gene data show CDR1 as SGHAT and CDR2 as FQDESV (reference sequence). Trimming cost V 5 bases and J 13 bases, with 24 bases left between them. The CDR3 extends over 15 amino acids. This chain's CDR3 is CASSAGRDARGGQFF. In nucleotides, the CDR3 is TGTGCCAGCAGCGCTGGGCGGGACGCCCGAGGGGGTCAGTTCTTC.

This clone was observed once. CDR3 sequence: CSVGGQGALGYGYTF. CDR3 sequence (DNA): TGCAGCGTTGGAGGGCAGGGGGCGCTGGGGTATGGCTACACCTTC. The gene calls are TRBV29-1 and TRBJ1-2; TRBD1 aligns across 8 bases. V was clipped by 4 bases and J by 5 bases; unmatched bases: 12. Germline V gene data show CDR1 as SQVTM and CDR2 as ANQGSEA. The CDR3 length is 15 residues.

The V gene is TRBV6-5, the J gene TRBJ1-2; TRBD1 matches 8 bases. The CDR3 loop spans 13 amino acids. V shed 6 bases and J 6 bases; nucleotides not matched to a gene: 6. Germline V CDR1 and CDR2: MNHEY, SVGAGI. The CDR3 here is CASSSGGGDGYTF. The CDR3, as DNA: TGTGCCAGCAGCTCAGGGGGCGGAGATGGCTACACCTTC.

The chain is built from TRBV16 and TRBJ1-5; D gene unclear. The germline gives CDR1 KGHSY, CDR2 FQNENV. The CDR3 spans 14 residues. The V and J ends lost 2 bases and 9 bases respectively, with 14 bases between them. CDR3 sequence reads: CASSQGVLFWPQHF. The DNA of the CDR3 is TGTGCCAGCAGCCAAGGGGTGCTGTTCTGGCCCCAGCATTTT.

This clone was detected once. V gene TRBV7-3 combines with J gene TRBJ2-5; TRBD1 agrees at 8 bases. Germline V CDR1 and CDR2: SGHTA, FQGTGA. V shed 5 bases and J 0 bases; nucleotides not matched to a gene: 8. The CDR3 has 16 amino acids. CDR3 sequence reads: CASSDATGADQETQYF. The CDR3 bases are TGTGCCAGCAGCGACGCGACAGGGGCAGACCAAGAGACCCAGTACTTC.

The gene calls are TRBV28 and TRBJ1-5; D gene unclear. The germline V gene has CDR1 MDHEN and CDR2 SYDVKM. CDR3 length: 12 residues. Trimming left V 5 bases short and J 7 bases short, with 9 bases between. The CDR3 coding sequence is TGTGCCAGCAGTCCAACCGGGCAGCCCCAGCATTTT. It translates to CASSPTGQPQHF.

V usage is TRBV2 and J usage is TRBJ1-5; 10 nucleotides match TRBD1. Germline-derived CDR1 and CDR2 are SNHLY and FYNNEI. The CDR3 is 16 amino acids. Losses at the gene ends were 4 bases for V and 6 bases for J; bases not matched to a gene: 9. CDR3 amino acids: CASSVVGQGLSQPQHF. CDR3 DNA: TGTGCCAGCAGTGTAGTGGGACAGGGGTTAAGTCAGCCCCAGCATTTT.